Below, 13 T cell receptor beta chains from the same sample are listed, as sequenced in a study of T cell changes during pregnancy in multiple sclerosis. The protocol was immunoSEQ multiplex PCR, while the TCRdb copy is restricted to in-frame clones and leaves out a portion. The sample yields 75,000 to 100,000 clones, 75% to 95% seen once. Specimen: peripheral blood, collected after pregnancy. Source of these receptors: a female donor in good health, enrolled as a control in a pregnancy study.

Details on this clone: At one end the junction does not follow the germline gene, possibly because of a read error. V is TRBV5-4 and J is TRBJ2-7, with D possibly TRBD2 on 5 matching bases. CDR1 SGHNT and CDR2 YYREEE come from the germline V gene (reference sequence). The CDR3 loop spans 12 amino acids. The CDR3 DNA sequence: TGTGCCAGCAGCTCCGACAATTTACAGCGGCACTTC. Translation gives CASSSDNLQRHF.

This rearrangement joins TRBV19 to TRBJ2-3, with TRBD1 identical over 7 bases. There are 15 residues in the CDR3. Germline assignment: CDR1 LNHDA and CDR2 SQIVND (reference sequence). The junction had 9 bases not matched to a gene; V was cut back by 6 bases and J by 3 bases. CDR3: CASRNRGSGTDTQYF. The CDR3 DNA is TGTGCCAGTAGAAACAGGGGCTCCGGGACAGATACGCAGTATTTT.

The V and J genes are TRBV19 and TRBJ1-2, with D tentatively TRBD1 (6 bases). This CDR3 comprises 16 residues. V was trimmed by 0 bases and J by 6 bases, leaving 17 bases between them. CDR1 and CDR2 (germline): LNHDA, SQIVND (reference sequence). The CDR3 DNA follows: TGTGCCAGTAGTATAGATGACGGGATAAACAGGGATGGCTACACCTTC. Residues: CASSIDDGINRDGYTF. The full variable domain, with the rest looked up from reference TRBV19 and TRBJ1-2, is DGGITQSPKYLFRKEGQNVTLSCEQNLNHDAMYWYRQDPGQGLRLIYYSQIVNDFQKGDIAEGYSVSREKKESFPLTVTSAQKNPTAFYLCASSIDDGINRDGYTFGSGTRLTVV.

The chain is built from TRBV10-3 and TRBJ1-5; D unclear. The length of the CDR3 is 13 residues. Per the germline V gene, CDR1 is ENHRY and CDR2 is SYGVKD. Trimming removed 4 bases from V and 6 bases from J, with 10 bases in between. The CDR3 nucleotides read TGTGCCATCAGTGGGACTTCGGGTCAGCCCCAGCATTTT. Translation: CAISGTSGQPQHF.

This chain uses TRBV28 with TRBJ2-7, with TRBD2 identical over 9 bases. Germline V CDR1 and CDR2: MDHEN, SYDVKM. J lost 3 bases, V lost 1 base, and 4 bases had no gene match. This CDR3 region has 15 residues. CDR3 sequence (DNA): TGTGCCAGCAGTTTATTCGGGACTAGCCGCTACGAGCAGTACTTC. This encodes CASSLFGTSRYEQYF.

The chain has TRBV4-1 and TRBJ2-2; a weak D match, TRBD2 (6 bases). Germline CDR1 reads MGHRA; CDR2 reads YSYEKL. V was clipped by 5 bases and J by 1 base, with 14 bases between them. The CDR3 has 16 amino acids. CDR3 residues: CASSYLARGNTGELFF. CDR3 coding DNA: TGCGCCAGCAGCTATCTAGCGAGGGGGAACACCGGGGAGCTGTTTTTT.

The chain employs TRBV2 and TRBJ2-3; no clear D gene. The CDR3 extends over 12 amino acids. Trimming stripped 7 bases from V and 4 bases from J, with 9 bases between. CDR1 and CDR2 (germline): SNHLY, FYNNEI. The chain's CDR3 is CASNLEADTQYF. DNA of the CDR3: TGTGCCAGCAATCTAGAGGCAGATACGCAGTATTTT.

CDR3 DNA: TGTGCCAGCAGCACCCCGGGACAGCAGTATTTT. It yields the protein CASSTPGQQYF. V and J are TRBV7-8 and TRBJ2-3; TRBD1 is a possible D gene (6 bases). V was pared by 5 bases and J by 11 bases, with 11 bases between. There are 11 residues in the CDR3. Germline loops: CDR1 SGHVS, CDR2 FQNEAQ. Together with reference TRBV7-8 and TRBJ2-3, the CDR3 gives the full variable domain: GAGVSQSPRYKVAKRGQDVALRCDPISGHVSLFWYQQALGQGPEFLTYFQNEAQLDKSGLPSDRFFAERPEGSVSTLKIQRTQQEDSAVYLCASSTPGQQYFGPGTRLTVL.

In this sample, this clone turned up a few times. The chain is built from TRBV4-3 and TRBJ2-1; 8 bases are shared with TRBD1. The CDR3 is made up of 15 amino acids. J gave up 4 bases and V 4 bases, and 6 bases lay outside the gene matches. Germline V lookup: CDR1 LGHNA, CDR2 YSLEER. The CDR3 is CASSPRQGLYNEQFF. The DNA of the CDR3 is TGCGCCAGCAGCCCAAGACAGGGGTTATACAATGAGCAGTTCTTC.

The chain is built from TRBV11-2 and TRBJ2-7; no reliable D call. Germline V CDR1 and CDR2: SGHAT, FQNNGV. Trimming pared 3 bases from V and 3 bases from J, leaving 12 bases between. The CDR3 is 14 residues long. The CDR3 coding sequence is TGTGCCAGCAGCTTGGGCCCAGCCGACTACGAGCAGTACTTC. It codes for CASSLGPADYEQYF.

The chain employs TRBV23-1 and TRBJ2-2; 10 bases are a match to TRBD1. TRBV23-1 is assigned to the ORF class and has an uncertain function. V was pared by 2 bases and J by 2 bases, with 11 bases of the junction left unmatched. This CDR3 region has 19 residues. CDR3 in DNA: TGCGCCAGCAGTCAAAGCCCCCGAGACAGGGGGCGAAACACCGGGGAGCTGTTTTTT. This translates into CASSQSPRDRGRNTGELFF.

The rearrangement joins TRBV4-3 to TRBJ2-1, with 16 bases that match TRBD2. Trimming at V came to 4 bases and at J to 10 bases, leaving 1 base not matched to a gene. The CDR3 totals 14 residues. The germline V gene has CDR1 LGHNA and CDR2 YSLEER. CDR3 bases: TGCGCCAGCAGCCTGGGACTAGCGGGGGGGGAGCAGTTCTTC. Protein sequence: CASSLGLAGGEQFF.

The J gene is TRBJ1-5, the V gene TRBV4-3; possibly TRBD1 for D (5 bases). CDR1 and CDR2 from the germline V gene are LGHNA and YSLEER. Trimming removed 1 base at V and 2 bases at J, with 6 bases between. The CDR3 sequence is 14 residues long. CDR3 in DNA: TGCGCCAGCAGCCAAGTACAGGGCAATCAGCCCCAGCATTTT. The encoded protein is CASSQVQGNQPQHF.